This passage covers 18 T cell receptor beta chains from one sample sequenced in a study of CXCR3-negative and CXCR3-positive naive CD8 T cells. TRB cDNA libraries were made by UMI-labeled 5' RACE. TCRdb reprocessed the 5' RACE reads, with one entry per CDR3 protein and no DNA. The sample data list approximately 56,000 distinct CDR3 sequences. Sequencing input: naive CXCR3- CD8+ T cells from blood. Subset here: CD45RO-CCR7+CD27+CD95- naive CD8+ T cells lacking CXCR3 (TNR3-). These receptors all come from a human donor in good health. Some clones in this sample may be carry-over from other donors' samples.

The chain uses TRBV28 and TRBJ2-3; no DNA is available, so the TRBD2 call from TCRdb remains unchecked. The CDR3 spans 12 residues. Germline CDR1 reads MDHEN; CDR2 reads SYDVKM. The CDR3 is CASSPLLDTQYF.

This sequence joins TRBV5-1 and TRBJ2-2; TCRdb names TRBD1, which stays unverified in the absence of DNA. The germline CDR1 and CDR2 sequences are SGHRS and YFSETQ. The CDR3 is 13 amino acids. This CDR3 is CASSPLGSGELFF.

This sequence joins TRBV7-3 and TRBJ2-3; TCRdb selects TRBD1, and the lack of DNA leaves this call unchecked. The CDR3 contains 14 residues. Germline V CDR1 and CDR2: SGHTA, FQGTGA. CDR3 sequence reads: CATTETGGKDTQYF.

The CDR3 spells CASSLRGDHSEAFF. The chain couples TRBV5-1 to TRBJ1-1. Germline V lookup: CDR1 SGHRS, CDR2 YFSETQ. The CDR3 consists of 14 residues. The variable domain in full, with the rest retrieved from reference TRBV5-1 and TRBJ1-1, is KAGVTQTPRYLIKTRGQQVTLSCSPISGHRSVSWYQQTPGQGLQFLFEYFSETQRNKGNFPGRFSGRQFSNSRSEMNVSTLELGDSALYLCASSLRGDHSEAFFGQGTRLTVV.

V gene TRBV28 combines with J gene TRBJ1-5; TCRdb calls TRBD1, which cannot be checked without DNA. CDR3 size: 12 residues. From germline, CDR1 is MDHEN and CDR2 SYDVKM. Here the CDR3 reads CDSSPLNQPQHF.

The J gene is TRBJ1-4, the V gene TRBV4-2; TCRdb picks TRBD1, but there is no DNA to check that call. The CDR3 totals 11 residues. Germline-derived CDR1 and CDR2 are LGHNA and YNFKEQ. CDR3: CATRTGEKLFF.

The chain combines TRBV7-8 with TRBJ2-4; TCRdb selects TRBD1, and the lack of DNA leaves this call unchecked. Germline CDR1 and CDR2: SGHVS and FQNEAQ. The CDR3 loop spans 14 amino acids. This chain's CDR3 is CASSFETGANIQYF.

V usage is TRBV5-5 and J usage is TRBJ2-7. This CDR3 comprises 14 residues. The germline V gene encodes CDR1 SGHKS and CDR2 YYEKEE (reference sequence). The CDR3 loop is CASSFTDSPYEQYF.

The chain links TRBV28 to TRBJ1-5. CDR3 length: 11 residues. The germline V gene encodes CDR1 MDHEN and CDR2 SYDVKM. The CDR3 sequence: CASSLGQPQHF.

This CDR3 reads CASSRSRSGYTGELFF. V usage is TRBV7-8 and J usage is TRBJ2-2. The CDR3 sequence is 16 residues long. Germline-derived CDR1 and CDR2 are SGHVS and FQNEAQ.

The rearrangement links TRBV6-2 or TRBV6-3 to TRBJ2-7; TCRdb's D gene call, TRBD1, goes unchecked for lack of DNA. The CDR3 extends over 15 amino acids. The germline V gene has CDR1 MNHEY and CDR2 SVGEGT. The CDR3 spells CASSSAQGASYEQYF.

The chain is built from TRBV2 and TRBJ2-7; TCRdb calls TRBD1, which cannot be checked without DNA. The germline CDR1 and CDR2 sequences are SNHLY and FYNNEI. The CDR3 totals 13 residues. CDR3 protein: CASRQGHRYEQYF.

The rearrangement joins TRBV4-2 to TRBJ2-1; the D call of TRBD2 rests on TCRdb alone, since no DNA is present to check it. The CDR3 covers 20 residues. Germline CDR1 reads LGHNA; CDR2 reads YNFKEQ. The chain's CDR3 is CASSQEWGIIADRTSYEQFF.

CDR3 protein: CASSRGDNFYEQYF. V and J are TRBV7-8 and TRBJ2-7; as DNA is missing, the TRBD1 call by TCRdb cannot be tested. Germline V gene sequence: CDR1 SGHVS, CDR2 FQNEAQ. There are 14 residues in the CDR3.

The chain is built from TRBV2 and TRBJ2-2; TCRdb lists TRBD2, though no DNA is available to test this call. This CDR3 has 15 residues. Germline V gene sequence: CDR1 SNHLY, CDR2 FYNNEI. This CDR3 reads CASSEGRGGTGELFF.

This rearrangement joins TRBV19 to TRBJ1-5. The CDR3 loop spans 15 amino acids. CDR1 is LNHDA, CDR2 SQIVND, per germline (reference sequence). The CDR3 sequence is CASSIGSWGNQPQHF.

The chain uses TRBV28 and TRBJ1-5; no DNA is available, so the TRBD1 call from TCRdb remains unchecked. The CDR3 extends over 15 amino acids. Germline V gene data show CDR1 as MDHEN and CDR2 as SYDVKM. CDR3 sequence: CATGLGARRYQPQHF.

The rearrangement uses TRBV7-6 and TRBJ2-3; TCRdb indicates TRBD1, and absent DNA this call remains unverified. The CDR3 spans 16 residues. Per germline, CDR1 SGHVS and CDR2 FNYEAQ. The CDR3 reads CASSTDGHASTDTQYF.